This T cell receptor (beta chain) was captured in a study of cytomegalovirus exposure and HLA in healthy donors. Study in general: The 120 validation repertoires and the approximately 630 first-cohort repertoires shared a platform, a later analysis reported.

Repertoires were generated with immunoSEQ multiplex PCR, while TCRdb's copy carries only in-frame clones and drops some. The table records fewer than 200,000 clones, approximately 89% of them present only once. With regard to this clone: The antigen is unknown.

Study results and caveats: Most TCR sequences showed up rarely, but some public TCRs showed up in many donors. Reported results showed that the classifier diagnosed cytomegalovirus status with high specificity and sensitivity. Altogether, about 160 TCR beta chains were recorded as cytomegalovirus-associated.

The germline V gene encodes CDR1 SEHNR and CDR2 FQNEAQ (reference sequence). The CDR3 consists of 15 residues. Trimming pared 1 base from V and 1 base from J, leaving 10 bases between. This receptor was identified in a man under 40 in good health and CMV-seropositive. V and J are TRBV7-9 and TRBJ1-1; D is uncertain. The sample was PBMCs. The DNA of the CDR3 is TGTGCCAGCAGCTTAGGGTCAGGTTGGAACACTGAAGCTTTCTTT. Translation: CASSLGSGWNTEAFF.